This T cell receptor beta chain was captured by sequencing in a study of cytomegalovirus exposure and HLA in healthy donors. This CDR3 comprises 11 residues. V was pared by 6 bases and J by 3 bases, with 5 bases between. Germline assignment: CDR1 MDHEN and CDR2 SYDVKM. This PCR relied on a set of 60 Vbeta primers and 13 Jbeta primers. Using immunoSEQ multiplex PCR, the repertoire was profiled, and TCRdb retains in-frame clones only, with some absent. Of approximately 90,000 clones in the sample, just under 70% were seen once. Sequenced: PBMCs. This TCR was recovered from a woman between 45 and 65 years old in good health and CMV-seropositive. This sequence joins TRBV28 and TRBJ1-1, with D uncertain. In nucleotides, the CDR3 is TGTGCCAGCAGGGGCTACACTGAAGCTTTCTTT. Amino acids: CASRGYTEAFF.